This is a list of T cell receptor beta chains from one sample in a study of cytomegalovirus exposure and HLA in healthy donors. Produced via immunoSEQ multiplex PCR; TCRdb's table is partial and in-frame only. The sample has some 120,000 clones; around three quarters are singletons. The sequenced sample was PBMCs. Every receptor here comes from a man aged 30-40 years in good health and CMV-seronegative. Each CDR3 is given with its conserved first and last residue. The D gene is left open where the match is weak. Clone sizes are given selectively: once, few, many, or a class where the clone is expanded.

d_gene	v_gene	j_gene	abundance	CDR3aa	CDR3nt
TRBD1	TRBV5-3	TRBJ1-5	NA	CARAFRKGTGGVGRGNQPQHF	TGTGCCAGAGCCTTCCGGAAGGGGACAGGGGGGGTCGGTAGGGGCAATCAGCCCCAGCATTTT
TRBD1	TRBV5-1	TRBJ1-2	NA	CASSSGQSAGYTF	TGCGCCAGCAGCTCGGGACAGTCGGCGGGCTACACCTTC
NA	TRBV18	TRBJ1-5	NA	CASSPPWQVGNQPQHF	TGTGCCAGCTCACCTCCGTGGCAGGTGGGCAATCAGCCCCAGCATTTT
NA	TRBV29-1	TRBJ1-1	NA	CSVARNTEAFF	TGCAGCGTTGCCAGGAACACTGAAGCTTTCTTT
NA	TRBV19	TRBJ2-7	NA	CASSIDLANEQYF	TGTGCCAGTAGTATAGACCTAGCAAACGAGCAGTACTTC
TRBD2	TRBV25-1	TRBJ2-1	once	CASSEAGTSNEQFF	TGTGCCAGCAGTGAGGCCGGGACTAGCAATGAGCAGTTCTTC
TRBD2	TRBV30	TRBJ2-7	NA	CAWSIGLASGEQYF	TGTGCCTGGAGCATCGGACTAGCGTCAGGAGAGCAGTACTTC
TRBD2	TRBV7-9	TRBJ2-1	NA	CASSFGTRYNEQFF	TGTGCCAGCAGCTTCGGGACTAGATACAATGAGCAGTTCTTC
TRBD2	TRBV19	TRBJ2-2	NA	CASSIRAALGTSGSKGELFF	TGTGCCAGTAGTATTCGGGCGGCTTTAGGGACTAGCGGGAGTAAAGGGGAGCTGTTTTTT
NA	TRBV7-2	TRBJ1-5	NA	CASSLVTGIGGNQPQHF	TGTGCCAGCAGCTTAGTTACGGGGATTGGTGGCAATCAGCCCCAGCATTTT
NA	TRBV5-1	TRBJ1-2	NA	CASSFRTDYGYTF	TGCGCCAGCAGCTTTCGGACAGACTATGGCTACACCTTC
TRBD1	TRBV28	TRBJ2-7	NA	CASINNPGQGYEQYF	TGTGCCAGCATAAACAATCCGGGACAGGGCTACGAGCAGTACTTC
NA	TRBV18	TRBJ2-1	NA	CASSLGRQNYNEQFF	TGTGCCAGCTCACTGGGTCGACAGAATTACAATGAGCAGTTCTTC
NA	TRBV28	TRBJ1-2	NA	CASRTNNYGYTF	TGTGCCAGCAGAACAAATAACTATGGCTACACCTTC
TRBD1	TRBV7-9	TRBJ2-3	NA	CASSPSRKGQGPDTQYF	TGTGCCAGCAGCCCAAGTAGAAAAGGACAGGGACCAGATACGCAGTATTTT
NA	TRBV6-5	TRBJ2-7	NA	CASSYERNDEQYF	TGTGCCAGCAGTTACGAGAGGAACGACGAGCAGTACTTC
NA	TRBV5-8	TRBJ1-2	NA	CASSLGRNFNYGYTF	TGTGCCAGCAGCTTGGGGCGGAACTTTAACTATGGCTACACCTTC